A single sample is the source of the 32 T cell receptor beta chains below, sequenced in a study of response to subunit inactivated influenza vaccine. Each CDR3 protein gets one entry after TCRdb re-called the RT-PCR reads with MiXCR. The sample holds about 520,000 distinct CDR3 sequences; around 25% are singletons and the top ten take around 1.8%. The sequences come from CD4+ T cells sorted from PBMCs, collected about 5 days after vaccination. Receptor source: a man aged 50 to 59 who received an inactivated influenza vaccine.

This chain links TRBV5-6 with TRBJ2-3; 8 bases match TRBD2. The length of the CDR3 is 18 residues. Germline CDR1 reads SGHDT; CDR2 reads YYEEEE. V shed 4 bases and J 4 bases; nucleotides not matched to a gene: 17. CDR3 residues: CASSGGQSGRGGPDTQYF. The CDR3 bases are TGTGCCAGCAGCGGAGGACAGTCGGGTCGGGGGGGCCCAGATACGCAGTATTTT.

This clonotype came up a few times. The chain is built from TRBV5-5 and TRBJ1-5; 10 nucleotides match TRBD1. Germline V CDR1 and CDR2: SGHKS, YYEKEE (reference sequence). V was pared by 0 bases and J by 7 bases, with 4 bases of the junction left unmatched. CDR3 length: 15 residues. CDR3 nucleotide sequence: TGTGCCAGCAGCTTGGAGACAGGGGGCCGGCAGCCCCAGCATTTT. It encodes CASSLETGGRQPQHF. The full variable domain, its missing parts supplied by reference TRBV5-5 and TRBJ1-5, is DAGVTQSPTHLIKTRGQQVTLRCSPISGHKSVSWYQQVLGQGPQFIFQYYEKEERGRGNFPDRFSARQFPNYSSELNVNALLLGDSALYLCASSLETGGRQPQHFGDGTRLSIL.

This clonotype showed up just a few times. The chain is built from TRBV5-1 and TRBJ2-1, with D tentatively TRBD2 (6 bases). From germline, CDR1 is SGHRS and CDR2 YFSETQ. CDR3 length equals 15 residues. V was shortened by 1 base and J by 2 bases, with 10 bases between the two germline ends. The CDR3 protein is CASSLLGLAYNEQFF. The CDR3 DNA sequence: TGCGCCAGCAGCTTGTTGGGACTTGCCTACAATGAGCAGTTCTTC.

The J gene is TRBJ1-2, the V gene TRBV12-5; tentative D call: TRBD1 (6 bases). The length of the CDR3 is 14 residues. Trimming shortened V by 8 bases and J by 0 bases, and 13 bases separated the two germline ends. Germline CDR1 LGHNT, CDR2 FRNRAP. The CDR3 DNA sequence: TGTGCTAGTACGGGGGGCGATTCTAACTATGGCTACACCTTC. Protein product: CASTGGDSNYGYTF. Combining the CDR3 with reference TRBV12-5 and TRBJ1-2 gives the whole variable domain DARVTQTPRHKVTEMGQEVTMRCQPILGHNTVFWYRQTMMQGLELLAYFRNRAPLDDSGMPKDRFSAEMPDATLATLKIQPSEPRDSAVYFCASTGGDSNYGYTFGSGTRLTVV.

This clonotype showed up just a few times. V usage is TRBV25-1 and J usage is TRBJ2-6, with unresolved D. The V and J ends lost 4 bases and 2 bases respectively, with 6 bases between them. This CDR3 has 14 amino acids. Germline CDR1 and CDR2: MGHDK and SYGVNS. CDR3 DNA: TGTGCCAGCAGTGTGGGGACTGGGGCCAACGTCCTGACTTTC. This gives the protein CASSVGTGANVLTF.

This clonotype occurred a few times. The chain couples TRBV29-1 to TRBJ1-1; the D is unclear. Germline V lookup: CDR1 SQVTM, CDR2 ANQGSEA. The V end was cut by 4 bases, the J end by 0 bases, with 12 bases between. The CDR3 sequence is 14 residues long. Written as DNA, the CDR3 is TGCAGCGTTGCTCGGAGTTTCCTGAACACTGAAGCTTTCTTT. This gives the protein CSVARSFLNTEAFF.

The chain links TRBV7-2 to TRBJ2-7, with no clear D. The CDR3 sequence is 13 residues long. The V gene lost 5 bases and the J gene lost 0 bases, with 8 bases spanning the gap. In germline, CDR1 is SGHTA, CDR2 FQGNSA. CDR3 bases: TGTGCCAGCAGCGGCTCGAGCTCCTACGAGCAGTACTTC. It translates to CASSGSSSYEQYF.

V is TRBV12-3 or TRBV12-4 and J is TRBJ1-3, with D possibly TRBD1 on 5 matching bases. V gave up 8 bases and J gave up 5 bases, with 19 bases separating them. This CDR3 is 15 amino acids long. The CDR3 protein is CASQMGGSLRNTIYF. For the CDR3, the DNA is TGTGCCAGCCAGATGGGGGGTTCTCTTCGAAACACCATATATTTT.

This clonotype was counted only a few times. This chain links TRBV7-9 with TRBJ2-2; a weak D match, TRBD1 (7 bases). The V gene lost 5 bases and the J gene lost 6 bases, with 16 bases spanning the gap. From germline, CDR1 is SEHNR and CDR2 FQNEAQ (reference sequence). The CDR3 extends over 15 amino acids. The CDR3 DNA reads TGTGCCAGCAGCGGCCGGGACAGCGGGTCCGGGGAGCTGTTTTTT. It translates to CASSGRDSGSGELFF.

This chain links TRBV12-3 or TRBV12-4 with TRBJ2-2; D gene uncertain. Trimming removed 7 bases at V and 0 bases at J, with 12 bases between. The CDR3 loop spans 15 amino acids. The CDR3: CASTPSAANTGELFF. The CDR3 coding sequence is TGTGCCAGCACCCCTTCGGCAGCGAACACCGGGGAGCTGTTTTTT.

The chain carries TRBV12-5 and TRBJ2-7; D gene unclear. This CDR3 has 17 amino acids. CDR1 and CDR2 (germline): LGHNT, FRNRAP. V gave up 5 bases and J gave up 2 bases, with 22 bases separating them. This CDR3 reads CASGPAEGRATPYEQYF. Here the CDR3 DNA reads TGTGCTAGTGGTCCCGCGGAAGGGCGCGCTACCCCCTACGAGCAGTACTTC.

This clonotype was counted between two and nine times. The chain recombines TRBV5-1 with TRBJ2-1; possibly TRBD2 for D (6 bases). Trimming shortened V by 4 bases and J by 8 bases, and 16 bases separated the two germline ends. The V gene's germline CDR1 is SGHRS and CDR2 YFSETQ. The CDR3 runs to 14 residues. CDR3 in amino acids: CASSPRLVEDEQFF. Here the CDR3 DNA reads TGCGCCAGCAGCCCCCGACTAGTCGAGGATGAGCAGTTCTTC.

This clonotype has just a few counts. V and J are TRBV7-9 and TRBJ2-7, with D possibly called TRBD1 or TRBD2 (6 bases each). CDR1 is SEHNR, CDR2 FQNEAQ, per germline (reference sequence). This CDR3 is 14 amino acids long. Trimming cost V 0 bases and J 4 bases, with 10 bases left between them. The CDR3 DNA sequence: TGTGCCAGCAGCTTAGCGGGGGGCGCGTACGAGCAGTACTTC. Translating it yields CASSLAGGAYEQYF. Full variable domain (outside the CDR3, taken from reference TRBV7-9 and TRBJ2-7): DTGVSQNPRHKITKRGQNVTFRCDPISEHNRLYWYRQTLGQGPEFLTYFQNEAQLEKSRLLSDRFSAERPKGSFSTLEIQRTEQGDSAMYLCASSLAGGAYEQYFGPGTRLTVT.

V usage is TRBV14 and J usage is TRBJ2-7; D remains unclear. The CDR3 runs 13 residues. CDR1 SGHDN and CDR2 FVKESK come from the germline V gene. The V end was cut by 1 base, the J end by 9 bases, with 13 bases between. The CDR3 region has the DNA TGTGCCAGCAGCCAAGCGTTCGTGATGGGGCAGTACTTC. Its translation: CASSQAFVMGQYF. Based on the CDR3 plus reference TRBV14 and TRBJ2-7, the full variable domain is EAGVTQFPSHSVIEKGQTVTLRCDPISGHDNLYWYRRVMGKEIKFLLHFVKESKQDESGMPNNRFLAERTGGTYSTLKVQPAELEDSGVYFCASSQAFVMGQYFGPGTRLTVT.

The rearrangement links TRBV4-2 to TRBJ1-2; D remains unclear. Germline V gene sequence: CDR1 LGHNA, CDR2 YNFKEQ. Trimming removed 2 bases at V and 4 bases at J, with 14 bases between. This CDR3 comprises 15 residues. CDR3 protein: CASSQIAGFSYGYTF. The CDR3 nucleotides read TGTGCCAGCAGCCAAATAGCGGGGTTTAGCTATGGCTACACCTTC.

This clonotype was seen once. The gene calls are TRBV28 and TRBJ2-7; D perhaps matches TRBD1 (6 bases). V was trimmed by 7 bases and J by 3 bases, leaving 13 bases between them. This CDR3 is 13 amino acids long. In germline, CDR1 is MDHEN, CDR2 SYDVKM. CDR3 DNA: TGTGCCAGCACCCTGGACAGCCACTACGAGCAGTACTTC. It is translated as CASTLDSHYEQYF.

This sequence joins TRBV5-1 and TRBJ2-3; 14 nucleotides align to TRBD2. The CDR3 is 18 amino acids. The germline V gene encodes CDR1 SGHRS and CDR2 YFSETQ. Germline trimming cut 0 bases from V and 6 bases from J; bases unmatched to any gene: 9. The CDR3 protein is CASSLAPGLAGVGDTQYF. The CDR3, as DNA: TGCGCCAGCAGCTTGGCCCCGGGACTAGCGGGGGTAGGGGATACGCAGTATTTT.

The chain couples TRBV4-3 to TRBJ2-3, with D unclear. The CDR3 totals 16 residues. Trimming took off 1 base at V and 5 bases at J, with 16 bases between the two ends. Germline CDR1 is LGHNA and CDR2 is YSLEER. The CDR3 nucleotides read TGCGCCAGCAGCCAAGGAACGTACGCGCATCAAGATACGCAGTATTTT. The encoded protein is CASSQGTYAHQDTQYF.

This clonotype was counted only a few times. V gene TRBV3-1 combines with J gene TRBJ2-5, with TRBD2 matching over 7 bases. Trimming removed 1 base from V and 3 bases from J; junction bases left unmatched: 8. Germline V CDR1 and CDR2: LGHDT, YNNKEL (reference sequence). This CDR3 spans 16 amino acids. The CDR3 region has the DNA TGTGCCAGCAGCCAAGGGATCCTAGCGGCCGAAGAGACCCAGTACTTC. This codes for CASSQGILAAEETQYF.

This clonotype appeared a few times. The gene calls are TRBV5-1 and TRBJ2-7; a weak D match, TRBD2 (6 bases). The CDR3 consists of 14 residues. Trimming took 4 bases from V and 5 from J, leaving 16 bases between them. CDR1 is SGHRS and CDR2 is YFSETQ in the germline V gene. Here the CDR3 reads CASSRGDWSNEQYF. DNA of the CDR3: TGCGCCAGCAGCCGAGGGGACTGGTCGAACGAGCAGTACTTC.

V is TRBV5-4 and J is TRBJ2-3, with D possibly matching TRBD2 (6 bases). The CDR3 runs 16 residues. Germline assignment: CDR1 SGHNT and CDR2 YYREEE (reference sequence). V lost 0 bases and J 1 base, leaving 12 bases between the germline ends. CDR3 region: CASSLGFGGGTDTQYF. The CDR3 nucleotides read TGTGCCAGCAGCTTGGGGTTCGGCGGGGGCACAGATACGCAGTATTTT.

The rearrangement links TRBV7-2 to TRBJ2-1; D gene uncertain. Trimming removed 4 bases at V and 7 bases at J, with 11 bases between. Germline V CDR1 and CDR2: SGHTA, FQGNSA. This CDR3 is built from 13 residues. CDR3 in amino acids: CASSSSIENEQFF. DNA of the CDR3: TGTGCCAGCAGCTCTTCCATCGAGAATGAGCAGTTCTTC.

In this sample, this clonotype turned up a few times. The V gene is TRBV11-2, the J gene TRBJ2-1, with D hard to call. From germline, CDR1 is SGHAT and CDR2 FQNNGV. The CDR3 loop spans 14 amino acids. Trimming stripped 2 bases from V and 7 bases from J, with 12 bases between. This chain's CDR3 is CASSLSGSTNEQFF. The DNA of the CDR3 is TGTGCCAGCAGCTTAAGTGGGTCGACAAATGAGCAGTTCTTC.

This clonotype was found a few times. The J gene is TRBJ2-7, the V gene TRBV5-1, with D perhaps TRBD1 (6 bases). CDR1 is SGHRS, CDR2 YFSETQ, per germline. The CDR3 sequence is 14 residues long. V gave up 4 bases and J gave up 0 bases, with 11 bases separating them. CDR3 in DNA: TGCGCCAGCAGCAAACGGACAGACTCCTACGAGCAGTACTTC. Translation gives CASSKRTDSYEQYF.

This clonotype was detected only a few times. This sequence joins TRBV6-6 and TRBJ2-3; no clear D. V was clipped by 2 bases and J by 6 bases, with 6 bases between them. This CDR3 has 12 amino acids. CDR1 is MNHNY and CDR2 is SVGAGI in the germline V gene (reference sequence). The CDR3, as DNA: TGTGCCAGCAGTTACGCTGTGGATACGCAGTATTTT. Protein product: CASSYAVDTQYF.

V and J are TRBV6-2 or TRBV6-3 and TRBJ2-1; D possibly corresponds to TRBD2 (6 bases). Trimming took off 6 bases at V and 5 bases at J, with 17 bases between the two ends. CDR3 size: 15 residues. Germline V gene data show CDR1 as MNHEY and CDR2 as SVGEGT. The CDR3 reads CASSRLVAPNNEQFF. Here the CDR3 DNA reads TGTGCCAGCAGCCGACTAGTAGCTCCCAACAATGAGCAGTTCTTC.

This clonotype came up a few times. The chain combines TRBV14 with TRBJ2-7, with D possibly TRBD1 on 6 matching bases. V lost 4 bases and J lost 8, with 15 bases in between. Germline lookup yields CDR1 SGHDN and CDR2 FVKESK. The CDR3 spans 13 residues. The DNA for the CDR3 is TGTGCCAGCAGCCGAAACAGGGTTTCCCAGCAGTACTTC. Its protein product is CASSRNRVSQQYF.

J is TRBJ1-5 and V is TRBV30; D is ambiguous. This CDR3 is 14 amino acids long. With 0 bases removed from V and 3 bases from J, the gap between germline ends came to 9 bases. CDR1 and CDR2 (germline): GTSNPN, SVGIG (reference sequence). The CDR3 DNA is TGTGCCTGGAGTGTAGGTCAGAACAATCAGCCCCAGCATTTT. This translates into CAWSVGQNNQPQHF.

This clonotype showed up just a few times. The CDR3 protein is CASSLGRGFETQYF. The CDR3 nucleotides read TGTGCCAGCAGCTTGGGACGGGGGTTCGAGACCCAGTACTTC. The V call is TRBV5-4, the J call TRBJ2-5; a weak D match, TRBD2 (6 bases). The length of the CDR3 is 14 residues. CDR1 and CDR2 (germline): SGHNT, YYREEE (reference sequence). The ends were cut back, 0 bases at V and 5 bases at J, with 11 bases in the middle.

This chain connects TRBV6-4 to TRBJ2-2, with 7 positions matching TRBD1. The germline CDR1 and CDR2 sequences are MRHNA and SNTAGT. V trimming: 4 bases; J trimming: 2 bases; junction bases outside the gene matches: 4. The length of the CDR3 is 15 residues. The CDR3 DNA follows: TGTGCCAGCAGTGTTGACAGGGTAAACACCGGGGAGCTGTTTTTT. Translating it yields CASSVDRVNTGELFF.

The chain links TRBV29-1 to TRBJ2-5; the match to TRBD1 covers 8 bases. Germline CDR1 reads SQVTM; CDR2 reads ANQGSEA. The CDR3 is made up of 13 amino acids. J was trimmed by 4 bases and V by 7 bases; bases with no gene match: 8. The CDR3 DNA is TGCAGCGCCCGTACCGGGACAGGAGAGACCCAGTACTTC. Residues: CSARTGTGETQYF.

The V and J genes are TRBV7-8 and TRBJ2-5; possible D gene TRBD2, 5 bases. This CDR3 has 13 residues. V was clipped by 6 bases and J by 2 bases, with 10 bases between them. Germline-derived CDR1 and CDR2 are SGHVS and FQNEAQ. The CDR3 loop reads CASRSWEQETQYF. Here the CDR3 DNA reads TGTGCCAGCAGATCCTGGGAGCAAGAGACCCAGTACTTC.